This T cell receptor (beta chain) was sequenced during a study of control samples from healthy donors and cancer patients. This clone has just a few counts. TCRdb's copy holds only in-frame clones and misses some; the assay was immunoSEQ multiplex PCR. The table includes around 95,000 clones, roughly 84% detected once. The CDR3 has 15 amino acids. The germline gives CDR1 SGHRS, CDR2 YFSETQ. The ends were cut back, 7 bases at V and 0 bases at J, with 16 bases in the middle. Sequenced material: blood. This chain connects TRBV5-1 to TRBJ1-2, with a tentative D call TRBD1 (5 bases). This receptor was obtained from a woman aged 45-65 years in good health. The CDR3 loop is CASGDGRSTNYGYTF. As DNA, the CDR3 is TGCGCCAGCGGGGACGGACGATCTACTAACTATGGCTACACCTTC.